A selection of T cell receptor beta chains follows, all from one sample in a study of T cell changes during pregnancy in multiple sclerosis. Assay: immunoSEQ multiplex PCR; the TCRdb copy retains only in-frame clones and omits some. The table has almost 55,000 clones, under 95% seen once. This specimen was CD8+ T cells from peripheral blood mononuclear cells, taken before pregnancy. The receptors were sampled from a female donor with multiple sclerosis, enrolled in a pregnancy study. Each CDR3 is given with its conserved first and last residue. A D gene is named only where the DNA matches it firmly. Clone size is given for some rows only: seen once, a few or many times, or a class if the clone is expanded.

J	V	D	size	CDR3	DNA
TRBJ2-3	TRBV7-9	TRBD1	NA	CASSSHRDRGPQYF	TGTGCCAGCAGCTCCCACCGGGACAGGGGACCGCAGTATTTT
TRBJ1-2	TRBV29-1	NA	NA	CSAGTDSGYGYTF	TGCAGCGCTGGGACTGACAGCGGCTATGGCTACACCTTC
TRBJ2-5	TRBV15	TRBD2	NA	CATSRLLAGGGGTQYF	TGTGCCACCAGCCGATTACTAGCGGGGGGTGGGGGGACCCAGTACTTC
TRBJ2-1	TRBV9	TRBD2	NA	CASSESGGAGNEQFF	TGTGCCAGCAGCGAAAGCGGGGGGGCGGGGAATGAGCAGTTCTTC
TRBJ1-2	TRBV5-6	TRBD1	NA	CASVGQGARGYTF	TGTGCCAGCGTGGGACAGGGGGCGCGTGGCTACACCTTC
TRBJ1-1	TRBV13	NA	NA	CASSLEVALGGNTEAFF	TGTGCCAGCAGCTTAGAAGTGGCGCTCGGGGGGAACACTGAAGCTTTCTTT
TRBJ2-7	TRBV11-3	TRBD1	NA	CASSLAGTGSVEQYF	TGTGCCAGCAGCTTAGCCGGGACAGGGAGCGTCGAGCAGTACTTC
TRBJ2-5	TRBV30	TRBD2	NA	CAWSPGSGGRETQYF	TGTGCCTGGAGTCCGGGTAGCGGGGGTAGGGAGACCCAGTACTTC
TRBJ2-7	TRBV14	TRBD1	NA	CASSPRRDRGYEQYF	TGTGCCAGCAGCCCTCGCCGGGACAGGGGCTACGAGCAGTACTTC
TRBJ1-1	TRBV6-6	NA	NA	CASSYTRANTEAFF	TGTGCCAGCAGTTACACCAGGGCGAACACTGAAGCTTTCTTT
TRBJ2-7	TRBV11-1	NA	NA	CASSLDAGGPQDF	TGTGCCAGCAGCTTAGACGCGGGCGGGCCCCAAGACTTC
TRBJ2-3	TRBV29-1	TRBD2	NA	CSVEGKLAGAPDMGDTQYF	TGCAGCGTTGAAGGGAAACTAGCGGGGGCCCCCGACATGGGAGATACGCAGTATTTT
TRBJ2-5	TRBV6-1	TRBD2	NA	CASSGGGVEKYF	TGTGCCAGCAGTGGGGGAGGGGTCGAGAAGTACTTC
TRBJ2-7	TRBV9	TRBD1	NA	CASSPELTGEYEQYF	TGTGCCAGCAGCCCCGAGCTCACAGGGGAATACGAGCAGTACTTC
TRBJ2-3	TRBV19	NA	NA	CASTSAGAVGDTQYF	NA
TRBJ1-5	TRBV6-6	TRBD1	NA	CASSGRGPYQPQHF	TGTGCCAGCAGCGGGAGGGGGCCCTATCAGCCCCAGCATTTT
TRBJ1-3	TRBV9	NA	few	CASSVPSGNTIYF	TGTGCCAGCAGCGTACCCAGTGGAAACACCATATATTTT
TRBJ2-5	TRBV6-1	TRBD2	once	CASSVTGGRKTQYF	TGTGCCAGCAGTGTTACGGGGGGGAGGAAGACCCAGTACTTC
TRBJ2-3	TRBV6-4	TRBD2	NA	CASSETSVLDTQYF	TGTGCCAGCAGTGAAACTAGCGTTTTAGATACGCAGTATTTT